This TCR beta chain originates from a study of T cell changes during pregnancy in multiple sclerosis. V lost 5 bases, J lost 4 bases, and 7 bases stayed unmatched. The CDR3 extends over 14 amino acids. Per the germline V gene, CDR1 is LNHDA and CDR2 is SQIVND (reference sequence). TCRdb keeps only in-frame clones here, not all; method: immunoSEQ multiplex PCR. The data hold some 64,000 clones, with around 90% observed a single time. V is TRBV19 and J is TRBJ1-2, with 7 bases identical to TRBD1. The receptor was derived from a female donor in good health, enrolled as a control in a pregnancy study. This specimen consisted of peripheral blood, obtained in the first trimester of pregnancy. The DNA for the CDR3 is TGTGCCAGTAGTCTCCGGACAGGCTCCTATGGCTACACCTTC. Its translation: CASSLRTGSYGYTF.